A single sample gave rise to the 21 T cell receptor beta chains below, sequenced in a study of PD-1 blockade in classical Hodgkin lymphoma. Method: immunoSEQ multiplex PCR; TCRdb's copy keeps in-frame clones and lacks some. The table includes over 20,000 clones, around 73% detected once. Following autologous stem cell transplantation, relapse occurred in every patient, and exposure to brentuximab vedotin varied. The sequencing used peripheral blood mononuclear cells (PBMCs), collected before the second cycle of nivolumab. The source is a human donor with classical Hodgkin lymphoma.

The CDR3, as DNA: TGTGCCAGCACCCACCCTGGACTAGCGGAACAAGAGACCCAGTACTTC. It specifies CASTHPGLAEQETQYF. The rearrangement joins TRBV28 to TRBJ2-5, with 10 bases matching TRBD2. Germline-derived CDR1 and CDR2 are MDHEN and SYDVKM. This CDR3 region has 16 residues. Trimming at V came to 7 bases and at J to 2 bases, leaving 10 bases not matched to a gene.

The V call is TRBV18, the J call TRBJ2-1; unclear D gene. CDR1 and CDR2 from the germline V gene are KGHSH and LQKENI. The CDR3 runs to 14 residues. Trimming removed 2 bases from V and 1 base from J, with 6 bases in between. The CDR3 bases are TGTGCCAGCTCACCAAGGCTGTCCTACAATGAGCAGTTCTTC. This gives the protein CASSPRLSYNEQFF.

The table lists this clone with a few counts. The chain employs TRBV10-2 and TRBJ2-5; possibly TRBD2 for D (7 bases). V was trimmed by 6 bases and J by 5 bases, leaving 13 bases between them. The CDR3 totals 13 residues. Germline V CDR1 and CDR2: WSHSY, SAAADI. The CDR3: CASRGGQRETQYF. CDR3 sequence (DNA): TGCGCCAGCAGGGGGGGGCAGCGGGAGACCCAGTACTTC.

This chain links TRBV27 with TRBJ1-2; D uncertain. Trimming pared 10 bases from V and 4 bases from J, leaving 10 bases between. The V gene's germline CDR1 is MNHEY and CDR2 SMNVEV (reference sequence). This CDR3 has 11 residues. The CDR3 bases are TGTGCCACCCGCGGTGGCTATGGCTACACCTTC. This sequence encodes CATRGGYGYTF.

This sequence joins TRBV5-8 and TRBJ2-4, with unresolved D. Trimming pared 1 base from V and 7 bases from J, leaving 12 bases between. This CDR3 has 14 amino acids. Germline CDR1 is SGHTS and CDR2 is YDEGEE. In DNA, the CDR3 is TGTGCCAGCAGCTTGTCTGGGGATACTAACATTCAGTACTTC. Protein: CASSLSGDTNIQYF.

V usage is TRBV5-1 and J usage is TRBJ2-5, with TRBD2 matching over 7 bases. Germline V CDR1 and CDR2: SGHRS, YFSETQ. This CDR3 is 14 amino acids long. After removal of 1 base from V and 5 bases from J, the junction contained 5 bases not matched to a gene. The CDR3 DNA sequence: TGCGCCAGCAGCTTGTGGTCGGGAGGTGAGACCCAGTACTTC. Residues: CASSLWSGGETQYF.

The genes are TRBV5-4 and TRBJ2-7, with 10 bases aligning to TRBD2. Germline lookup yields CDR1 SGHNT and CDR2 YYREEE (reference sequence). V lost 4 bases to trimming and J lost 2 bases; unmatched junction nucleotides: 9. This CDR3 comprises 16 residues. This chain's CDR3 is CASSPGGLALTYEQYF. CDR3 in DNA: TGTGCCAGCAGCCCGGGGGGACTAGCGTTAACCTACGAGCAGTACTTC.

This clone has more than one count but fewer than ten. CDR3 in DNA: TGCAGCGTTGACTCAGGGGGTCAGAGCGAGCAGTACTTC. Protein product: CSVDSGGQSEQYF. The chain has TRBV29-1 and TRBJ2-7; 7 bases are a match to TRBD1. The CDR3 is made up of 13 amino acids. Germline V CDR1 and CDR2: SQVTM, ANQGSEA. The trim removed 3 bases at V and 6 bases at J, leaving 8 bases unmatched.

This clone was counted once. This chain joins TRBV5-1 and TRBJ1-2; the D is unclear. V dropped 0 bases and J dropped 0 bases, with 9 bases sitting between them. Germline V gives CDR1 SGHRS, CDR2 YFSETQ. CDR3 length: 15 residues. CDR3: CASSLAVGTNYGYTF. Here the CDR3 DNA reads TGCGCCAGCAGCTTGGCAGTCGGAACTAACTATGGCTACACCTTC.

The chain joins TRBV5-1 to TRBJ2-1; 7 positions agree with TRBD2. Germline-derived CDR1 and CDR2 are SGHRS and YFSETQ. The CDR3 length is 15 residues. V was clipped by 4 bases and J by 6 bases; unmatched bases: 10. Here the CDR3 reads CASSTSGVPSNEQFF. In DNA, the CDR3 is TGCGCCAGCAGCACGAGCGGGGTACCCTCCAATGAGCAGTTCTTC.

V is TRBV5-4 and J is TRBJ1-1; tentative D call: TRBD1 (6 bases). The V gene's germline CDR1 is SGHNT and CDR2 YYREEE (reference sequence). The V and J ends lost 4 bases and 5 bases respectively, with 15 bases between them. This CDR3 is 14 amino acids long. The CDR3 sequence: CASSGRGYGTEAFF. In DNA, the CDR3 is TGTGCCAGCAGCGGCAGGGGTTACGGGACTGAAGCTTTCTTT.

The chain uses TRBV10-3 and TRBJ2-5; weak D call: TRBD2 (6 bases). CDR3 length: 14 amino acids. The germline gives CDR1 ENHRY, CDR2 SYGVKD. V lost 5 bases to trimming and J lost 1 base, with 11 bases between them. The CDR3 sequence: CAISQSGPQETQYF. The CDR3 DNA follows: TGTGCCATCAGTCAAAGCGGGCCCCAAGAGACCCAGTACTTC.

The chain links TRBV28 to TRBJ1-2, with D unresolved. The CDR3 totals 12 residues. The V and J ends lost 6 bases and 8 bases respectively, with 13 bases between them. The germline V gene has CDR1 MDHEN and CDR2 SYDVKM. CDR3 sequence (DNA): TGTGCCAGCAGCTCCTCCGCTGTCGGCTACACCTTC. Protein product: CASSSSAVGYTF.

The chain couples TRBV11-1 to TRBJ2-1, with TRBD1 identical over 8 bases. J lost 2 bases, V lost 8 bases, and 5 bases had no gene match. CDR1 and CDR2 from the germline V gene are SGHAT and FQDESV (reference sequence). This CDR3 region has 14 residues. In DNA form, the CDR3 reads TGTGCCAGCTCCCGGACAGGGACCTACAATGAGCAGTTCTTC. It specifies CASSRTGTYNEQFF.

The chain joins TRBV5-1 to TRBJ2-2; D unclear. Germline CDR1 is SGHRS and CDR2 is YFSETQ. V was shortened by 2 bases and J by 0 bases, with 11 bases between the two germline ends. The CDR3 is 16 amino acids. This CDR3 reads CASSFQNNPNTGELFF. The CDR3 nucleotides are TGCGCCAGCAGCTTTCAGAACAATCCGAACACCGGGGAGCTGTTTTTT. Variable domain in full (rest from reference TRBV5-1 and TRBJ2-2): KAGVTQTPRYLIKTRGQQVTLSCSPISGHRSVSWYQQTPGQGLQFLFEYFSETQRNKGNFPGRFSGRQFSNSRSEMNVSTLELGDSALYLCASSFQNNPNTGELFFGEGSRLTVL.

The chain is built from TRBV6-6 and TRBJ2-7, with TRBD1 identical over 9 bases. V shed 5 bases, J shed 10 bases, and the junction held 12 bases outside the gene matches. The CDR3 spans 14 residues. Per the germline V gene, CDR1 is MNHNY and CDR2 is SVGAGI (reference sequence). This CDR3 is CASSPPGQGVGQYF. The CDR3 DNA reads as TGTGCCAGCAGTCCGCCGGGACAGGGAGTGGGACAGTACTTC.

The chain couples TRBV27 to TRBJ2-7; 7 bases fit TRBD2. The CDR3 is 14 amino acids. Germline V CDR1 and CDR2: MNHEY, SMNVEV (reference sequence). V gave up 6 bases and J gave up 6 bases; unmatched junction bases: 11. This CDR3 reads CASRPTGGRGEQYF. The CDR3, as DNA: TGTGCCAGCAGACCAACCGGGGGGAGAGGCGAGCAGTACTTC.

Details on this clone: Sequence at one end of the junction differs from germline and may be a read error. This sequence joins TRBV30 and TRBJ1-2; unclear D gene. This CDR3 region has 12 residues. The V gene's germline CDR1 is GTSNPN and CDR2 SVGIG (reference sequence). Here the CDR3 DNA reads TGTGCCTGGAGTGTATGGTGGGATAAATTCTCCTTC. Translated, it gives CAWSVWWDKFSF.

In DNA form, the CDR3 reads TGCGCCAGCAGCTTGGTGAGCAGCCCCTACAATGAGCAGTTCTTC. It specifies CASSLVSSPYNEQFF. The chain uses TRBV5-1 and TRBJ2-1, with D unclear. The ends were cut back, 0 bases at V and 2 bases at J, with 9 bases in the middle. The CDR3 runs 15 residues. Germline V gene lookup returns CDR1 SGHRS and CDR2 YFSETQ.

This clone occurred a few times. Here the CDR3 reads CSVPWTSNTEAFF. Written as DNA, the CDR3 is TGCAGCGTTCCCTGGACTTCGAACACTGAAGCTTTCTTT. The rearrangement links TRBV29-1 to TRBJ1-1; D remains ambiguous. The V end lost 5 bases, the J end lost 1 base, and 11 bases lay between the germline ends. The V gene's germline CDR1 is SQVTM and CDR2 ANQGSEA. CDR3 length equals 13 residues.

This sequence joins TRBV5-1 and TRBJ2-6; 12 positions match TRBD1. The CDR3 contains 18 residues. In germline, CDR1 is SGHRS, CDR2 YFSETQ. J lost 3 bases, V lost 0 bases, and 4 bases had no gene match. CDR3 sequence: CASSLVGTGGSGANVLTF. The CDR3 DNA reads TGCGCCAGCAGCTTGGTAGGGACAGGGGGCAGTGGGGCCAACGTCCTGACTTTC.